Listed below are T cell receptor beta chains from one sample, sequenced in a study of T cell responses to AZD1222 COVID-19 vaccine. Sequenced by immunoSEQ multiplex PCR; TCRdb stores in-frame clones only, minus some. The sample has 140,000 to 150,000 clones, under 95% seen once. The specimen was peripheral blood, collected on day 0 of AZD1222 vaccination. The receptors were sampled from an adult in good health. CDR3s include the opening cysteine and the closing phenylalanine or tryptophan. D genes are given only for firm matches. Only part of the rows carry a size: once, few, many, or a class if the clone is expanded.

>-|-|TRBV4-3|TRBJ1-1
CASSQDRTQGLSNTEAFF
TGCGCCAGCAGCCAAGATAGGACTCAGGGGCTATCGAACACTGAAGCTTTCTTT
>-|TRBD1|TRBV19|TRBJ1-3
CARPPDREKGNTIYF
TGTGCCAGGCCCCCGGACAGGGAGAAAGGAAACACCATATATTTT
>-|TRBD1|TRBV19|TRBJ2-2
CASKRTGGSYTGELFF
TGTGCCAGTAAACGGACAGGGGGGTCTTACACCGGGGAGCTGTTTTTT
>once|-|TRBV28|TRBJ1-2
CASKLPAGDWGYTF
TGTGCCAGCAAACTCCCTGCGGGGGACTGGGGCTACACCTTC
>-|TRBD1|TRBV5-1|TRBJ1-1
CASSRGDRENTEAFF
TGCGCCAGCAGTAGGGGAGACAGGGAGAACACTGAAGCTTTCTTT
>-|-|TRBV12-1|TRBJ1-6
CASRGPERSPLHF
TGTGCCAGCAGGGGACCCGAGAGGTCACCCCTCCACTTT
>-|-|TRBV2|TRBJ1-1
CASSELGAHLNTEAFF
TGTGCCAGCAGTGAACTGGGGGCCCATTTGAACACTGAAGCTTTCTTT
>-|-|TRBV6-5|TRBJ2-2
CASSLQGGIPGELFF
TGTGCCAGCAGCTTACAGGGGGGGATCCCCGGGGAGCTGTTTTTT
>-|-|TRBV4-2|TRBJ1-1
CASSQSWPPNTEAFF
TGTGCCAGCAGCCAGTCATGGCCCCCGAACACTGAAGCTTTCTTT
>-|TRBD1|TRBV4-1|TRBJ1-1
CASSPLQGLNTEAFF
TGCGCCAGCAGCCCCCTACAGGGGTTGAACACTGAAGCTTTCTTT
>-|-|TRBV18|TRBJ2-4
CASSPPAKHGIQYF
TGTGCCAGCTCACCACCTGCGAAACACGGCATTCAGTACTTC
>-|-|TRBV5-4|TRBJ1-2
CASSKSSGKANYGYTF
TGTGCCAGCAGCAAAAGCTCCGGGAAAGCTAACTATGGCTACACCTTC
>-|-|TRBV4-1|TRBJ2-5
CASSLSNAGSQETQYF
TGCGCCAGCAGCCTTTCGAACGCGGGCAGTCAAGAGACCCAGTACTTC
>few|-|TRBV9|TRBJ2-5
CASSGRIKQETQYF
TGTGCCAGCAGCGGACGAATAAAACAAGAGACCCAGTACTTC
>-|TRBD2|TRBV19|TRBJ2-5
CASSISSGGTQYF
TGTGCCAGTAGTATATCTAGCGGGGGGACCCAGTACTTC
>medium-sized|TRBD1|TRBV19|TRBJ1-5
CASNWGTGFDQPQHF
TGTGCCAGTAACTGGGGGACAGGGTTCGATCAGCCCCAGCATTTT
>-|TRBD1|TRBV4-2|TRBJ1-3
CASSPGQGHNTIYF
TGTGCCAGCAGCCCGGGACAGGGGCACAACACCATATATTTT
>-|-|TRBV24-1|TRBJ2-2
CATTSGQQGTGELFF
TGTGCCACCACCTCGGGGCAGCAAGGCACCGGGGAGCTGTTTTTT
>-|TRBD1|TRBV6-1|TRBJ1-5
CASSAGTGYSNQPQHF
TGTGCCAGCAGTGCCGGGACAGGCTATAGCAATCAGCCCCAGCATTTT
>-|-|TRBV15|TRBJ2-1
CATSRAGRDSGHNEQFF
TGTGCCACCAGCAGAGCGGGGAGAGACAGCGGTCACAATGAGCAGTTCTTC
>-|-|TRBV19|TRBJ1-5
CASSAGEGQPQHF
TGTGCCAGTAGTGCAGGGGAAGGTCAGCCCCAGCATTTT
>-|-|TRBV7-3|TRBJ1-1
CASSRGAGNTEAFF
TGTGCCAGCAGCCGGGGGGCGGGAAACACTGAAGCTTTCTTT
>-|-|TRBV5-1|TRBJ2-7
CASSLAPGSYEQYF
TGCGCCAGCAGCTTGGCCCCAGGGTCGTACGAGCAGTACTTC
>-|-|TRBV27|TRBJ2-3
CASSLHRALTDTQYF
TGTGCCAGCAGTTTACACAGGGCACTCACAGATACGCAGTATTTT
>-|-|TRBV7-9|TRBJ1-3
CASSLTNTIYF
TGTGCCAGCAGCTTAACGAACACCATATATTTT
>-|-|TRBV6-2/TRBV6-3|TRBJ2-6
CASSYRGGFGANVLTF
TGTGCCAGCAGTTACAGGGGTGGGTTTGGGGCCAACGTCCTGACTTTC